This T cell receptor beta chain was found in a study of PD-1 blockade in classical Hodgkin lymphoma. Study-wide background: On a schedule of every 2 weeks, patients received nivolumab 3 mg/kg intravenously.

With regard to this clone: The target antigen is unknown.

All the patients suffered relapse after autologous stem cell transplantation, and brentuximab vedotin exposure differed. Sequencing used immunoSEQ multiplex PCR; TCRdb keeps in-frame clones, though not all of them. The data contain some 60,000 clones, 90% of them singletons. V was clipped by 3 bases and J by 5 bases, with 13 bases between them. This CDR3 has 15 amino acids. Germline V gives CDR1 MDHEN, CDR2 SYDVKM. Study conclusions and caveats: Complete responders' diversity at baseline resembled that of newly diagnosed patients. Patients starting nivolumab less than 1 year after ASCT had lower diversity and were excluded from later analyses.

The V and J genes are TRBV28 and TRBJ2-2; maybe TRBD1 (6 bases). Specimen: peripheral blood mononuclear cells (PBMCs), collected at baseline. This clonotype was sampled from a human donor with classical Hodgkin lymphoma. The CDR3, as DNA: TGTGCCAGCAGTTTCAGGGGCGCTAGGACCGGGGAGCTGTTTTTT. This sequence encodes CASSFRGARTGELFF.